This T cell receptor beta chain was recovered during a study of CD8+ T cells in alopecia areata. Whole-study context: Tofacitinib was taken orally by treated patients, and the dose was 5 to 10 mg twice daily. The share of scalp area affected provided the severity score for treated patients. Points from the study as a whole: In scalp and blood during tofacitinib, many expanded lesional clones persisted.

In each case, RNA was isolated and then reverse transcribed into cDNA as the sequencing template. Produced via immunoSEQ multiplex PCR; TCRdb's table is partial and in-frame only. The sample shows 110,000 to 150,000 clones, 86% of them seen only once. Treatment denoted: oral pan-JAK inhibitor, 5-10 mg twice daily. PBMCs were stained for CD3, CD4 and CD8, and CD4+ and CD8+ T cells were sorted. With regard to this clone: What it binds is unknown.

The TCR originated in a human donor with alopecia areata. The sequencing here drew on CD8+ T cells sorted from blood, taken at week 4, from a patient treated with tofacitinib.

CDR3 bases: TGTGCCAGCAGTTCCCGACAGGGTTTAATCACTGAAGCTTTCTTT. Residues: CASSSRQGLITEAFF. The V and J genes are TRBV27 and TRBJ1-1; TRBD1 matches 7 bases. Trimming at V came to 4 bases and at J to 4 bases, leaving 9 bases not matched to a gene. The CDR3 has 15 residues. The germline CDR1 and CDR2 sequences are MNHEY and SMNVEV (reference sequence).